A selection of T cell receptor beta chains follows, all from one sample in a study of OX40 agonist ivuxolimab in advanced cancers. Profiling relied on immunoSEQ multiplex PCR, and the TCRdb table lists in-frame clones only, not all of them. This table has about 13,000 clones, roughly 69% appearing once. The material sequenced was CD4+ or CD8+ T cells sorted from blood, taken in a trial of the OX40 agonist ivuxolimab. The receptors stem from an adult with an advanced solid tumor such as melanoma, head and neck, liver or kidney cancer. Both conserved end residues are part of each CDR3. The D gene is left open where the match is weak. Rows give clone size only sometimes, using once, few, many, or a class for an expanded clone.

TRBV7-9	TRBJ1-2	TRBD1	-	TGTGCCAGCAGCTTGGGGACAGGGGAGGCTGGCTACACCTTC	CASSLGTGEAGYTF
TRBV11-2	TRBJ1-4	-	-	TGTGCCAGCAGATCCCACCCCGATAATGAAAAACTGTTTTTT	CASRSHPDNEKLFF
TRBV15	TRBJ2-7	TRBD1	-	TGTGCCACCAGCCGCACCGGGACAGGGGGTCAGGAGCAGTACTTC	CATSRTGTGGQEQYF
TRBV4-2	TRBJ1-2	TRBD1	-	TGTGCCAGCAGCTTCCCGGACAGGGCGCGGTATGGCTACACCTTC	CASSFPDRARYGYTF
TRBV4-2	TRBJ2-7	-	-	TGTGCCAGCAGCACAGGGACGGCGGGAGCGAACGAGCAGTACTTC	CASSTGTAGANEQYF
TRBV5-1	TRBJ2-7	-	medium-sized	TGCGCCAGCAGCTTGACCCCGGCTAGCGCCTCCTACGAGCAGTACTTC	CASSLTPASASYEQYF
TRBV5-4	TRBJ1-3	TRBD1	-	TGTGCCAGCAGCCCGGACAGGGGGAACACCATATATTTT	CASSPDRGNTIYF
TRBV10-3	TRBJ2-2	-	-	TGTGCCATCAGCCAGGGTTTGGCCGGGGAGCTGTTTTTT	CAISQGLAGELFF
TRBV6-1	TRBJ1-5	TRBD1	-	TGTGCCAGCCAGGGGGGGTTCGTGGCCCAGCATTTT	CASQGGFVAQHF
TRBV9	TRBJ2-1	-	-	TGTGCCAGCAGAGATAGCGGAAGCTCCTACAATGAGCAGTTCTTC	CASRDSGSSYNEQFF
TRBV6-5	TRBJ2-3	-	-	TGTGCCAGTGCTCTAGGCAGGACTAGCACAGATACGCAGTATTTT	CASALGRTSTDTQYF
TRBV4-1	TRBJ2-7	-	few	TGCGCCAGCAGCCAAGTAGCCAGGGGTTACGAGCAGTACTTC	CASSQVARGYEQYF
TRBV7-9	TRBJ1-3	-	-	TGTGCCAGCAGCCTGACAGACTCTGGAAACACCATATATTTT	CASSLTDSGNTIYF
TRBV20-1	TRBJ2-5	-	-	TGCAGTGCCTTTCGGGGAGTAGAGTACTTC	CSAFRGVEYF
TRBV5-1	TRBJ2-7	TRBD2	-	TGCGCCAGCAGCTCGAACGGACTAGCGGTGACCTACGAGCAGTACTTC	CASSSNGLAVTYEQYF
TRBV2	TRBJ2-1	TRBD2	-	TGTGCCAGCAGAGTACCTAGCGGGATGTACAATGAGCAGTTCTTC	CASRVPSGMYNEQFF
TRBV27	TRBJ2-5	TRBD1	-	TGTGCCAGCAGTGCGCGGGACAGGGGGAGGGAGACCCAGTACTTC	CASSARDRGRETQYF
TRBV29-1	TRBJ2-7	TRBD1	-	TGCAGCGTTGCAGCACAGGGGTACGAGCAGTACTTC	CSVAAQGYEQYF
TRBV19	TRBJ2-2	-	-	TGTGCCAGTGGTGGAGCGGGACACCCGAACACCGGGGAGCTGTTTTTT	CASGGAGHPNTGELFF
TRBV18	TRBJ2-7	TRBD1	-	TGTGCCAGCTCACGGACAGGAGTCTACGAGCAGTACTTC	CASSRTGVYEQYF
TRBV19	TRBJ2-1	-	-	TGTGCCAGTAGTCCTGGGGGGAGATACAATGAGCAGTTCTTC	CASSPGGRYNEQFF
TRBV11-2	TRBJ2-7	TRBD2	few	TGTGCCAGCAGCGCGGACACTAGCGACGAGCAGTACTTC	CASSADTSDEQYF
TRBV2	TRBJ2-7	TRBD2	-	TGTGCCAGCAGGGAGCTAGCGGGCGCCTACGAGCAGTACTTC	CASRELAGAYEQYF
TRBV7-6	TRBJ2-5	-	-	TGTGCCAGCAGCGGACTGACCCAGTACTTC	CASSGLTQYF
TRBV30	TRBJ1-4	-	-	TGTGCCTGGTCCAGGTTGGGTGAAAAACTGTTTTTT	CAWSRLGEKLFF
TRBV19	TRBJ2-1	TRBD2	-	TGTGCCAGTAGTGGGACTAGCGGCCCCCCGGCGAATGAGCAGTTCTTC	CASSGTSGPPANEQFF
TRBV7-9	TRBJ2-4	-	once	TGTGCCAGCAGCTTGAACAGCGGGCTAGCCAAAAACATTCAGTACTTC	CASSLNSGLAKNIQYF
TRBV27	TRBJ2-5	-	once	TGTGCCAGCAGTCCGGGGTGGGGGACCCAAGAGACCCAGTACTTC	CASSPGWGTQETQYF
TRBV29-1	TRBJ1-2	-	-	TGCAGCGACGCCCACACCTATGGCTACACCTTC	CSDAHTYGYTF
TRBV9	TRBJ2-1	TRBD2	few	TGTGCCAGCAGCGATAGCGGGAAGGGGTCCTACAATGAGCAGTTCTTC	CASSDSGKGSYNEQFF
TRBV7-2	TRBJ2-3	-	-	TGTGCCAGCAGCGAGGGTGGGACAGATACGCAGTATTTT	CASSEGGTDTQYF
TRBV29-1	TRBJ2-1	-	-	TGCAGCGTGCCCCTCGGGCAGGCTGCCAATGAGCAGTTCTTC	CSVPLGQAANEQFF
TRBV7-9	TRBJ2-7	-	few	TGTGCCAGCAGCCCCCCCCTAGCGCCCGCCTACGAGCAGTACTTC	CASSPPLAPAYEQYF
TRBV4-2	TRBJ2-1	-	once	TGTGCCAGCAGCCAAGCGCCAGGCACCGAGCAGTTCTTC	CASSQAPGTEQFF
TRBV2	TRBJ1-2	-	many	TGTGCCAGCAGTGAGAGACAGACAGGTCCGTATGGCTACACCTTC	CASSERQTGPYGYTF
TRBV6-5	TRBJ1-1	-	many	TGTGCCAGCACCTCAAAGCAGCCGGGGAACACTGAAGCTTTCTTT	CASTSKQPGNTEAFF
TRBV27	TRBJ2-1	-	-	TGTGCCAGCACTGATCGGACTCACTCCTACAATGAGCAGTTCTTC	CASTDRTHSYNEQFF
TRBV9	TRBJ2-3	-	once	TGTGCCAGCAGCGTAGCTCCGGGGGCTACCACAGATACGCAGTATTTT	CASSVAPGATTDTQYF
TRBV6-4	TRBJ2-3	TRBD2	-	TGTGCCAGCAGTGACGGGACTAGCGGGGGCACAGATACGCAGTATTTT	CASSDGTSGGTDTQYF
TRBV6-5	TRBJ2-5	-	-	TGTGCCAGCAGCTTAGTCGGTCAGTACTTC	CASSLVGQYF
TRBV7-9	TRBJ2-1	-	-	TGTGCCAGCAGCTTAGCCCCCGACAGATTCCTCTACAATGAGCAGTTCTTC	CASSLAPDRFLYNEQFF
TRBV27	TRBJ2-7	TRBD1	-	TGTGCCAGCAGTTACACAGGGGGCTGGGAGCAGTACTTC	CASSYTGGWEQYF
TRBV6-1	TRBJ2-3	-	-	TGTGCCAGCAGGACACCCCTCGGGACAGATACGCAGTATTTT	CASRTPLGTDTQYF
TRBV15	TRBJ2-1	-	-	TGTGCCACCAGCAGAGAATGGGGGGGGCTCCACAATGAGCAGTTCTTC	CATSREWGGLHNEQFF
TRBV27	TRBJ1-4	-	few	TGTGCCAGCAGTTTATCTGGGGGGAGACTGTTTTTT	CASSLSGGRLFF
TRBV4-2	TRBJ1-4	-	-	TGTGCCAGCAGCCAAGGGGGAGGAGGGGATAATGAAAAACTGTTTTTT	CASSQGGGGDNEKLFF
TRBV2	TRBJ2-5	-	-	TGTGCCAGCTCTGACAAGCCCTTGGAGACCCAGTACTTC	CASSDKPLETQYF
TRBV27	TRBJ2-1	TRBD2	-	TGTGCCAGCAGTGGGGGACTAGCGGGAGTTGATGAGCAGTTCTTC	CASSGGLAGVDEQFF